Presented here are 15 T cell receptor beta chains from one specimen sequenced in a study of T cell repertoires in cytomegalovirus infection. For these receptors, no antigen is known. Via MiXCR, TCRdb re-called the reads, giving one row per CDR3 protein. The sample has about 160,000 distinct CDR3 sequences, roughly 21% seen once; the top ten hold roughly 25%. Sequenced here: CD8+ T cells from cultured PBMCs, sampled from culture after CMV antigen stimulation. These receptors came from a human donor in good health (CMV status not recorded). Some clones in this sample may be carry-over from other donors' samples.

The rearrangement uses TRBV7-2 and TRBJ2-1; 15 nucleotides agree with TRBD2. From germline, CDR1 is SGHTA and CDR2 FQGNSA. The CDR3 loop spans 18 amino acids. Trimming at V came to 5 bases and at J to 2 bases, leaving 7 bases not matched to a gene. The CDR3 DNA is TGTGCCAGCAGCCCCCCGGGACTAGCGGGGGGCCCCTACAATGAGCAGTTCTTC. This codes for CASSPPGLAGGPYNEQFF.

This clonotype was counted a few times. The chain recombines TRBV13 with TRBJ2-1; 7 bases match TRBD1. Germline CDR1 PRHDT, CDR2 FYEKMQ (reference sequence). V dropped 3 bases and J dropped 10; count of bases not matched to a gene: 9. The CDR3 is 14 amino acids. CDR3 region: CASSFDYSQGEQFF. The CDR3 DNA sequence: TGTGCCAGCAGCTTCGATTACTCACAGGGGGAGCAGTTCTTC.

This clonotype appeared a few times. The chain links TRBV7-2 to TRBJ1-6; D remains ambiguous. The CDR3 loop spans 16 amino acids. The ends were cut back, 0 bases at V and 10 bases at J, with 16 bases in the middle. Per the germline V gene, CDR1 is SGHTA and CDR2 is FQGNSA. CDR3 DNA sequence: TGTGCCAGCAGCTTAGCGAAGCCCTTTAGCGAGTCACCCCTCCACTTT. Protein: CASSLAKPFSESPLHF.

The rearrangement uses TRBV5-6 and TRBJ2-5, with 10 bases matching TRBD2. The junction had 13 bases not matched to a gene; V was cut back by 3 bases and J by 5 bases. The CDR3 is 17 amino acids. Germline V gene data show CDR1 as SGHDT and CDR2 as YYEEEE. The CDR3 DNA follows: TGTGCCAGCAGCTCTGGACTAGCGGAGACATTCTCGGAGACCCAGTACTTC. It encodes CASSSGLAETFSETQYF.

This clonotype was counted a few times. The V and J genes are TRBV7-6 and TRBJ1-3; 7 nucleotides line up with TRBD1. Germline lookup yields CDR1 SGHVS and CDR2 FNYEAQ. CDR3 length equals 13 residues. Germline trimming cut 10 bases from V and 0 bases from J; bases unmatched to any gene: 3. CDR3 region: CAIRDSSGNTIYF. CDR3 DNA: TGTGCCATACGGGACAGCTCTGGAAACACCATATATTTT.

This chain joins TRBV7-8 and TRBJ1-5; D gene uncertain. CDR1 is SGHVS, CDR2 FQNEAQ, per germline. CDR3 length: 12 amino acids. Trimming stripped 6 bases from V and 7 bases from J, with 10 bases between. The CDR3 nucleotides read TGTGCCAGCAGTGAAACCGACCAGCCCCAGCATTTT. Encoded protein: CASSETDQPQHF.

This clonotype was seen a handful of times. J is TRBJ1-5 and V is TRBV7-2; 7 bases line up with TRBD1. Trimming removed 1 base from V and 6 bases from J; junction bases left unmatched: 6. There are 15 residues in the CDR3. Germline V gene data show CDR1 as SGHTA and CDR2 as FQGNSA. The CDR3 bases are TGTGCCAGCAGCTTAGACGGGGCAGGGGGTCAGCCCCAGCATTTT. It encodes CASSLDGAGGQPQHF.

The sample holds one count of this clonotype. The chain is built from TRBV6-1 and TRBJ1-2, with D tentatively TRBD1 (5 bases). This CDR3 region has 13 residues. Trimming cost V 2 bases and J 6 bases, with 10 bases left between them. CDR1 is MNHNS, CDR2 SASEGT, per germline. CDR3 sequence reads: CASSEIRGDGYTF. In nucleotides, the CDR3 is TGTGCCAGCAGTGAAATAAGGGGCGATGGCTACACCTTC.

In DNA form, the CDR3 reads TGTGCCAGCAGTCTTACTCCCGATACGCAGTATTTT. Protein product: CASSLTPDTQYF. The genes are TRBV12-3 or TRBV12-4 and TRBJ2-3; D is ambiguous. The CDR3 loop spans 12 amino acids. V gave up 5 bases and J gave up 6 bases, with 9 bases separating them.

The genes are TRBV6-2 or TRBV6-3 and TRBJ1-5, with D possibly being TRBD1 (6 bases). The CDR3 runs to 16 residues. Trimming removed 0 bases at V and 7 bases at J, with 16 bases between. Germline assignment: CDR1 MNHEY and CDR2 SVGEGT. The CDR3 DNA follows: TGTGCCAGCAGTTACTCGAACAGGGATGAAAAACAGCCCCAGCATTTT. Protein: CASSYSNRDEKQPQHF.

V usage is TRBV11-2 and J usage is TRBJ1-3; D is unclear. Germline values: CDR1 SGHAT, CDR2 FQNNGV. The CDR3 spans 19 residues. Deletions cut 0 bases from V and 0 bases from J, with 18 bases between. The CDR3 DNA follows: TGTGCCAGCAGCTTAGATTCTGAGAGAAACCCCTACTCTGGAAACACCATATATTTT. It translates to CASSLDSERNPYSGNTIYF.

This clonotype was counted only a few times. The chain has TRBV6-1 and TRBJ2-7; D not certain. Trimming pared 2 bases from V and 2 bases from J, leaving 16 bases between. This CDR3 has 16 residues. The germline CDR1 and CDR2 sequences are MNHNS and SASEGT. CDR3 sequence reads: CASSESFRASAYEQYF. In DNA, the CDR3 is TGTGCCAGCAGTGAAAGCTTCCGGGCGTCGGCCTACGAGCAGTACTTC.

This clonotype occurred a few times. J is TRBJ2-5 and V is TRBV24-1; either TRBD1 or TRBD2 may fit D (5 bases each). Germline V gene data show CDR1 as KGHDR and CDR2 as SFDVKD. Trimming stripped 4 bases from V and 5 bases from J, with 7 bases between. The CDR3 spans 12 residues. The CDR3 here is CATSEGVETQYF. The CDR3 DNA is TGTGCCACCAGTGAGGGGGTTGAGACCCAGTACTTC.

The chain combines TRBV7-2 with TRBJ2-2; D may be TRBD1 (6 bases). The length of the CDR3 is 15 residues. The germline V and J ends were trimmed by 5 bases and 5 bases, with 15 bases remaining between them. CDR1 is SGHTA and CDR2 is FQGNSA in the germline V gene. CDR3 DNA sequence: TGTGCCAGCAGCCCGAGACATAGGGGGACCGGGGAGCTGTTTTTT. This codes for CASSPRHRGTGELFF.

This clonotype was recorded a few times. This rearrangement joins TRBV4-1 to TRBJ2-2, with 9 bases fitting TRBD1. The CDR3 is 15 amino acids. The ends lost 4 bases at V and 7 bases at J; junction bases unmatched: 7. The V gene's germline CDR1 is MGHRA and CDR2 YSYEKL. The DNA for the CDR3 is TGCGCCAGCAGCCCTATACAGGGGGCTAACGGGGAGCTGTTTTTT. Its translation is CASSPIQGANGELFF.